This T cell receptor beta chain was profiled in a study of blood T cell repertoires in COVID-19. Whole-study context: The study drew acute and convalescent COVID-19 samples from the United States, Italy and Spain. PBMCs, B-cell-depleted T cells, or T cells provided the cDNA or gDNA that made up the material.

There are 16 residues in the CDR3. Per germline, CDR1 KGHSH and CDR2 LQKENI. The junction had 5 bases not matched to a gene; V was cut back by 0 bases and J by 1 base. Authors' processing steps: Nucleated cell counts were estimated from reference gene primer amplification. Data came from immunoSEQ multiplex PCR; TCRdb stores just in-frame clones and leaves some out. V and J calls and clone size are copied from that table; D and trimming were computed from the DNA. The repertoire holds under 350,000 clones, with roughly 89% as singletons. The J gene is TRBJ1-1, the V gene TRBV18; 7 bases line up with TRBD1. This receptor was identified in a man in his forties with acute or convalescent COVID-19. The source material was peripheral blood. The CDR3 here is CASSPPTGVTNTEAFF. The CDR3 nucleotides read TGTGCCAGCTCACCACCAACAGGGGTTACGAACACTGAAGCTTTCTTT. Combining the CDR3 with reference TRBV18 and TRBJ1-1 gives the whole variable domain NAGVMQNPRHLVRRRGQEARLRCSPMKGHSHVYWYRQLPEEGLKFMVYLQKENIIDESGMPKERFSAEFPKEGPSILRIQQVVRGDSAAYFCASSPPTGVTNTEAFFGQGTRLTVV.